The present T cell receptor (beta chain) was sequenced within a study of T cells in Graves' hyperthyroidism and ophthalmopathy. Overall study results and limits: Most clonotypes expanded in thyroid above 0.001 were likewise present in blood.

V lost 6 bases to trimming and J lost 2 bases; unmatched junction nucleotides: 4. Per the germline V gene, CDR1 is SNHLY and CDR2 is FYNNEI. The CDR3 is 14 amino acids. Stability of Graves' hyperthyroidism was defined as absent ophthalmopathy progression within 18 months. RNA transcripts were the template for amplifying TCR beta CDR3 regions. Initially, a first-round RT-PCR of the TCR CDR3 employed the HTBI primer set. TCRdb recomputed calls from the multiplex PCR reads with MiXCR, one row per CDR3 protein. The table records over 700,000 distinct CDR3 sequences, around 40% of them present only once. In the case of this clonotype: Its target is not known.

This clonotype originated in a woman aged 40 to 49 with Graves' hyperthyroidism. This chain uses TRBV2 with TRBJ2-7, with 10 bases fitting TRBD2. Sample: blood. As DNA, the CDR3 is TGTGCCAGCAGCCTAGCGGGGGATGCCTACGAGCAGTACTTC. Translating it yields CASSLAGDAYEQYF.